One sample yielded the 27 T cell receptor beta chains listed below, sequenced in a study of cytomegalovirus exposure and HLA in healthy donors. 60 Vbeta and 13 Jbeta primers were used in PCR. Measured with immunoSEQ multiplex PCR; TCRdb has only the in-frame clones, and not every one. The sample lists some 150,000 clones, approximately 79% seen once, with roughly 2.9% in the top ten. Sequences were obtained from PBMCs. The receptors shown here come from a woman aged 30 to 39 in good health and CMV-seronegative.

The chain has TRBV9 and TRBJ2-6; TRBD1 aligns across 8 bases. The germline gives CDR1 SGDLS, CDR2 YYNGEE. After removal of 0 bases from V and 0 bases from J, the junction contained 5 bases not matched to a gene. This CDR3 has 18 residues. Written as DNA, the CDR3 is TGTGCCAGCAGCGTAGGGGACAGGTCCTTCTCTGGGGCCAACGTCCTGACTTTC. As protein: CASSVGDRSFSGANVLTF.

Here the CDR3 reads CASRKQGATDTQYF. The CDR3 DNA is TGTGCCAGTAGGAAACAGGGAGCGACAGATACGCAGTATTTT. This chain connects TRBV19 to TRBJ2-3, with a possible D match to TRBD1 (6 bases). The V gene's germline CDR1 is LNHDA and CDR2 SQIVND (reference sequence). V was cut by 6 bases and J by 3 bases, with 13 bases left in between. This CDR3 comprises 14 residues.

The rearrangement joins TRBV5-4 to TRBJ1-1; tentative D call: TRBD1 (6 bases). Germline V gene data show CDR1 as SGHNT and CDR2 as YYREEE (reference sequence). V lost 2 bases and J lost 0, with 11 bases in between. This CDR3 contains 15 residues. CDR3 sequence: CASSLAGVLNTEAFF. In DNA form, the CDR3 reads TGTGCCAGCAGCTTAGCAGGGGTCTTGAACACTGAAGCTTTCTTT.

This clone was seen once. V usage is TRBV11-3 and J usage is TRBJ2-2; no clear D. With 3 bases removed from V and 7 bases from J, the gap between germline ends came to 6 bases. In germline, CDR1 is SGHNT, CDR2 YENEEA. This CDR3 has 12 amino acids. Written as DNA, the CDR3 is TGTGCCAGCAGCTTCGAGAACGGGGAGCTGTTTTTT. Translation: CASSFENGELFF.

V is TRBV5-6 and J is TRBJ1-4, with a tentative D call TRBD1 (6 bases). Germline values: CDR1 SGHDT, CDR2 YYEEEE. V gave up 2 bases and J gave up 8 bases, with 16 bases separating them. This CDR3 has 15 amino acids. CDR3 loop: CASSFTGPGKEKLFF. In DNA form, the CDR3 reads TGTGCCAGCAGCTTTACAGGGCCGGGGAAAGAAAAACTGTTTTTT.

The rearrangement joins TRBV13 to TRBJ2-7; TRBD2 is a possible D gene (6 bases). Germline V gene lookup returns CDR1 PRHDT and CDR2 FYEKMQ (reference sequence). The CDR3 totals 14 residues. Trimming pared 4 bases from V and 3 bases from J, leaving 13 bases between. The CDR3 coding sequence is TGTGCCAGCAGCTCCACTAGCCTCCGCTACGAGCAGTACTTC. It yields the protein CASSSTSLRYEQYF.

The gene calls are TRBV19 and TRBJ2-2; tentatively, D is TRBD1 (7 bases). The germline CDR1 and CDR2 sequences are LNHDA and SQIVND (reference sequence). This CDR3 has 16 amino acids. V dropped 7 bases and J dropped 7 bases, with 22 bases sitting between them. CDR3 protein: CASNPLAGGTIGELFF. Here the CDR3 DNA reads TGTGCCAGTAACCCACTCGCAGGGGGGACAATCGGGGAGCTGTTTTTT. The full variable domain, completed using reference TRBV19 and TRBJ2-2, is DGGITQSPKYLFRKEGQNVTLSCEQNLNHDAMYWYRQDPGQGLRLIYYSQIVNDFQKGDIAEGYSVSREKKESFPLTVTSAQKNPTAFYLCASNPLAGGTIGELFFGEGSRLTVL.

The chain joins TRBV25-1 to TRBJ2-7; D remains unclear. The germline V and J ends were trimmed by 4 bases and 2 bases, with 9 bases remaining between them. This CDR3 has 13 residues. Germline-derived CDR1 and CDR2 are MGHDK and SYGVNS. DNA for the CDR3: TGTGCCAGCAGTGTTAGAAATACCTACGAGCAGTACTTC. Translating gives CASSVRNTYEQYF.

The chain joins TRBV2 to TRBJ2-7, with 9 nucleotides matching TRBD1. The germline gives CDR1 SNHLY, CDR2 FYNNEI. J was trimmed by 9 bases and V by 4 bases; bases with no gene match: 7. The CDR3 runs 13 residues. CDR3 bases: TGTGCCAGCAGTGGGACAGGGGAATTGGGGCAGTACTTC. Its protein product is CASSGTGELGQYF.

V is TRBV5-1 and J is TRBJ2-5; D gene ambiguous. CDR3 size: 14 residues. V was shortened by 0 bases and J by 5 bases, with 11 bases between the two germline ends. Germline CDR1 and CDR2: SGHRS and YFSETQ. CDR3 amino acids: CASSLAIRMETQYF. The CDR3 DNA follows: TGCGCCAGCAGCTTGGCTATCAGGATGGAGACCCAGTACTTC. Full variable domain (rest looked up from reference TRBV5-1 and TRBJ2-5): KAGVTQTPRYLIKTRGQQVTLSCSPISGHRSVSWYQQTPGQGLQFLFEYFSETQRNKGNFPGRFSGRQFSNSRSEMNVSTLELGDSALYLCASSLAIRMETQYFGPGTRLLVL.

As for this clone: A read error may produce the germline difference seen at one junction end. The chain combines TRBV15 with TRBJ2-6, with a possible D match to TRBD2 (7 bases). CDR3 size: 18 residues. Germline assignment: CDR1 LNHNV and CDR2 YYDKDF (reference sequence). In DNA form, the CDR3 reads TGTGCCACCAGCGGAGGGGGGGGCTCGAGCTCTGGGGCCAGCGTCCTGACTTTC. Amino acid sequence: CATSGGGGSSSGASVLTF. Combining the CDR3 with reference TRBV15 and TRBJ2-6 gives the whole variable domain DAMVIQNPRYQVTQFGKPVTLSCSQTLNHNVMYWYQQKSSQAPKLLFHYYDKDFNNEADTPDNFQSRRPNTSFCFLDIRSPGLGDTAMYLCATSGGGGSSSGASVLTFGAGSRLTVL.

The chain uses TRBV27 and TRBJ2-5; 8 bases match TRBD1. CDR1 is MNHEY, CDR2 SMNVEV, per germline (reference sequence). The V segment lost 8 bases and the J segment 11 bases; nucleotides outside the gene matches: 10. The CDR3 totals 12 residues. In DNA, the CDR3 is TGTGCCAGCGGGTGGACAGGGAGAGGGCAGTACTTC. This sequence encodes CASGWTGRGQYF.

This chain joins TRBV4-1 and TRBJ2-1; TRBD2 agrees at 7 bases. Losses at the gene ends were 1 base for V and 7 bases for J; bases not matched to a gene: 7. Germline V gene data show CDR1 as MGHRA and CDR2 as YSYEKL. The CDR3 extends over 15 amino acids. CDR3 bases: TGCGCCAGCAGCCAAGGGGGGGGACGGAGTAATGAGCAGTTCTTC. Encoded protein: CASSQGGGRSNEQFF.

This clone was found a few times. The V and J genes are TRBV6-1 and TRBJ1-2, with D maybe TRBD1 (6 bases). CDR3 length: 13 amino acids. V lost 11 bases to trimming and J lost 7 bases, with 20 bases between them. CDR1 MNHNS and CDR2 SASEGT come from the germline V gene. The CDR3 DNA reads as TGTGCCGGTAGGGCAGGGGAAAGTGGTGGCTACACCTTC. Translated, it gives CAGRAGESGGYTF.

The V and J genes are TRBV5-1 and TRBJ2-1, with TRBD1 matching 9 bases. CDR1 and CDR2 from the germline V gene are SGHRS and YFSETQ. The V gene end was trimmed by 4 bases and the J gene end by 3 bases; junction bases not matched to a gene: 8. This CDR3 has 16 residues. For the CDR3, the DNA is TGCGCCAGCAGCCCGACCCGGGACAGGGTCTACAATGAGCAGTTCTTC. This gives the protein CASSPTRDRVYNEQFF.

The chain carries TRBV28 and TRBJ1-1; D unclear. The CDR3 runs to 12 residues. CDR1 is MDHEN, CDR2 SYDVKM, per germline. Trimming took off 5 bases at V and 0 bases at J, with 4 bases between the two ends. CDR3 nucleotide sequence: TGTGCCAGCAGTGTAATGAACACTGAAGCTTTCTTT. This encodes CASSVMNTEAFF.

The rearrangement joins TRBV2 to TRBJ1-2, with TRBD1 identical over 12 bases. Germline loops: CDR1 SNHLY, CDR2 FYNNEI. This CDR3 contains 16 residues. Trimming cost V 3 bases and J 7 bases; bases outside gene matches: 9. CDR3 sequence (DNA): TGTGCCAGCAGTGAGAGGTGGGACAGGGGGCTTTGTGGCTACACCTTC. Amino acid sequence: CASSERWDRGLCGYTF. The full variable domain, in which reference TRBV2 and TRBJ1-2 provide the parts outside the CDR3, is EPEVTQTPSHQVTQMGQEVILRCVPISNHLYFYWYRQILGQKVEFLVSFYNNEISEKSEIFDDQFSVERPDGSNFTLKIRSTKLEDSAMYFCASSERWDRGLCGYTFGSGTRLTVV.

The chain recombines TRBV19 with TRBJ2-7, with a weak D call TRBD2 (5 bases). The CDR3 runs to 13 residues. The ends were cut back, 5 bases at V and 0 bases at J, with 8 bases in the middle. Germline assignment: CDR1 LNHDA and CDR2 SQIVND (reference sequence). The CDR3 spells CASSVSGSYEQYF. The CDR3 DNA sequence: TGTGCCAGTAGTGTGAGCGGCTCCTACGAGCAGTACTTC.

The V and J genes are TRBV6-6 and TRBJ2-3; D uncertain. This CDR3 comprises 14 residues. V was cut by 6 bases and J by 0 bases, with 10 bases left in between. The germline V gene has CDR1 MNHNY and CDR2 SVGAGI (reference sequence). CDR3 coding DNA: TGTGCCAGCAGGGCAGATTTTAGCACAGATACGCAGTATTTT. This sequence encodes CASRADFSTDTQYF.

The chain couples TRBV11-2 to TRBJ2-1; TRBD2 matches at 10 bases. Trimming removed 5 bases from V and 15 bases from J; junction bases left unmatched: 13. The CDR3 is made up of 14 amino acids. The germline CDR1 and CDR2 sequences are SGHAT and FQNNGV. CDR3 in amino acids: CASSMGLASWGLFF. CDR3 bases: TGTGCCAGCAGCATGGGACTAGCGTCTTGGGGGCTGTTCTTC.

This chain uses TRBV27 with TRBJ1-2; D is unclear. V was pared by 3 bases and J by 4 bases, with 9 bases between. CDR1 and CDR2 from the germline V gene are MNHEY and SMNVEV (reference sequence). The CDR3 sequence is 13 residues long. The CDR3 here is CASSFRRSYGYTF. The CDR3 DNA reads as TGTGCCAGCAGTTTCCGGAGGTCCTATGGCTACACCTTC.

The CDR3 nucleotides read TGCGCCAGCAGCTTGGAAGGGGATACTGAAAAACTGTTTTTT. This sequence encodes CASSLEGDTEKLFF. This chain uses TRBV5-1 with TRBJ1-4; weak D call: TRBD1 (5 bases). V shed 0 bases and J shed 7 bases, with 10 bases lying between them. Germline V gene sequence: CDR1 SGHRS, CDR2 YFSETQ. The CDR3 has 14 amino acids.

The chain couples TRBV2 to TRBJ1-1; TRBD1 matches at 8 bases. The CDR3 consists of 14 residues. Per the germline V gene, CDR1 is SNHLY and CDR2 is FYNNEI. V shed 4 bases, J shed 6 bases, and the junction held 7 bases outside the gene matches. The CDR3 DNA is TGTGCCAGCAGTGCGGCGGACAGGGACCCTGAAGCTTTCTTT. As protein: CASSAADRDPEAFF.

This clone was found a few times. The V and J genes are TRBV28 and TRBJ1-2, with D possibly matching TRBD1 (6 bases). V was clipped by 8 bases and J by 2 bases, with 9 bases between them. Looked up from germline, CDR1 is MDHEN and CDR2 is SYDVKM. This CDR3 comprises 12 residues. This CDR3 is CASQGQNYGYTF. Written as DNA, the CDR3 is TGTGCCAGCCAGGGGCAGAACTATGGCTACACCTTC.

As for this clone: This specimen includes other DNA sequences encoding the same CDR3. The chain uses TRBV19 and TRBJ2-5; D is possibly TRBD2 (7 bases). V was pared by 6 bases and J by 2 bases, with 13 bases between. Per the germline V gene, CDR1 is LNHDA and CDR2 is SQIVND (reference sequence). The CDR3 totals 14 residues. The DNA of the CDR3 is TGTGCCAGTAGCCCGGGGGGCAGTCAAGAGACCCAGTACTTC. This encodes CASSPGGSQETQYF.

The gene calls are TRBV4-1 and TRBJ1-1; D not resolved. Germline values: CDR1 MGHRA, CDR2 YSYEKL. The CDR3 covers 12 residues. Trimming shortened V by 5 bases and J by 4 bases, and 8 bases separated the two germline ends. CDR3: CASSTPSTEAFF. CDR3 nucleotide sequence: TGCGCCAGCAGCACCCCCAGCACTGAAGCTTTCTTT.

A single count supports this clone. The rearrangement links TRBV6-1 to TRBJ2-2; 11 bases are a match to TRBD2. V was clipped by 8 bases and J by 2 bases; unmatched bases: 4. This CDR3 region has 15 residues. Germline loops: CDR1 MNHNS, CDR2 SASEGT. The CDR3 DNA reads TGTGCCAGCTCCAGACTAGCGGGAAACACCGGGGAGCTGTTTTTT. This sequence encodes CASSRLAGNTGELFF.